This T cell receptor (beta chain) appears in the sequencing data of a study of shared clonotypes between healthy human individuals. Data came from immunoSEQ multiplex PCR; TCRdb stores just in-frame clones and leaves some out. Among approximately 480,000 clones listed, approximately 79% were seen once. Findings of the study overall: With few donors, the genetic and exposure-history diversity represented was limited.

Regarding this clone: The antigen remains unidentified.

The germline gives CDR1 SGHTA, CDR2 FQGTGA. Trimming removed 1 base at V and 2 bases at J, with 11 bases between. The CDR3 loop spans 15 amino acids. The donors, all of them Caucasian adults, lived in Nashville, Tennessee. V and J are TRBV7-3 and TRBJ2-5, with a possible D match to TRBD2 (6 bases). Sequencing was done on a sample of PBMCs. The clonotype comes from a woman aged 40 to 50 in good health. Some clones in this sample may be carry-over from other donors' samples. The CDR3 protein is CASSLMAGPQETQYF. CDR3 DNA: TGTGCCAGCAGCTTAATGGCGGGACCTCAAGAGACCCAGTACTTC. Supplemented by reference TRBV7-3 and TRBJ2-5, the full variable domain reads GAGVSQTPSNKVTEKGKYVELRCDPISGHTALYWYRQSLGQGPEFLIYFQGTGAADDSGLPNDRFFAVRPEGSVSTLKIQRTERGDSAVYLCASSLMAGPQETQYFGPGTRLLVL.